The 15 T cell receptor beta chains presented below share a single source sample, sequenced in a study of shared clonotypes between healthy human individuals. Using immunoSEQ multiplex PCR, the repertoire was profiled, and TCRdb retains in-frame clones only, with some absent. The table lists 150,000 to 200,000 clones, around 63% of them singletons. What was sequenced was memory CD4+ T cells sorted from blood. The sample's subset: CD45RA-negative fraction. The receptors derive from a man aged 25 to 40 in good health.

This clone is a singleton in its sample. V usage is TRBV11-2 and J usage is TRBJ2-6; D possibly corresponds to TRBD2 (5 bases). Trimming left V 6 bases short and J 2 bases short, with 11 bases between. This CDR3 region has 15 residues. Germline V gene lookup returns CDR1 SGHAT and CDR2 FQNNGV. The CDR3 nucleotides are TGTGCCAGCAGGAGGGTAACAGCTGGGGCCAACGTCCTGACTTTC. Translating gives CASRRVTAGANVLTF.

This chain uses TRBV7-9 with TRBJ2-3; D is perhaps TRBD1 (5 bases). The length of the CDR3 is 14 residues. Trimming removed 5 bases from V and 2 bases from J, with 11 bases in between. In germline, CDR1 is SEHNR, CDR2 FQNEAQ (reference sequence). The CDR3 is CASSADTDTDTQYF. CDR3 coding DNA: TGTGCCAGCAGCGCGGACACTGACACAGATACGCAGTATTTT. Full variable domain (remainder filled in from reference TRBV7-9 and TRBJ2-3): DTGVSQNPRHKITKRGQNVTFRCDPISEHNRLYWYRQTLGQGPEFLTYFQNEAQLEKSRLLSDRFSAERPKGSFSTLEIQRTEQGDSAMYLCASSADTDTDTQYFGPGTRLTVL.

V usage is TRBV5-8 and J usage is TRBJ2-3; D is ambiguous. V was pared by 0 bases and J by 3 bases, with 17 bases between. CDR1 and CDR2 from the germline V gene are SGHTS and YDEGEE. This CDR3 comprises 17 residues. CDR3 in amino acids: CASSLEWRVKPTDTQYF. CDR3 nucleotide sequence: TGTGCCAGCAGCTTGGAGTGGCGTGTCAAGCCAACAGATACGCAGTATTTT.

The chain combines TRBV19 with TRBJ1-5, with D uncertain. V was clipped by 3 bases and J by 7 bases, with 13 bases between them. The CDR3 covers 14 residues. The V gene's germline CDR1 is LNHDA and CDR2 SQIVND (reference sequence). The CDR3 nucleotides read TGTGCCAGTAGTATCGTAGGCAGTGGCCAGCCCCAGCATTTT. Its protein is CASSIVGSGQPQHF.

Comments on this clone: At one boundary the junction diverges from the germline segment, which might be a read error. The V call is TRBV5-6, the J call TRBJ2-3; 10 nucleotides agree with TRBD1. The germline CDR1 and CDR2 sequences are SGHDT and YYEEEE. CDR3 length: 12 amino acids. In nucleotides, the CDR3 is TGTGCCAGCACCTTGGGGACAGGGGCGCAGTATTTT. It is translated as CASTLGTGAQYF.

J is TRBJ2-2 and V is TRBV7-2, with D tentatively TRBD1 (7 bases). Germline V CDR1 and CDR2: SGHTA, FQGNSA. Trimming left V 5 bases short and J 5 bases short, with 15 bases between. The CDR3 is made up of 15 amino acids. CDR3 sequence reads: CASSPHRGGTGELFF. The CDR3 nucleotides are TGTGCCAGCAGCCCCCACAGGGGAGGAACCGGGGAGCTGTTTTTT.

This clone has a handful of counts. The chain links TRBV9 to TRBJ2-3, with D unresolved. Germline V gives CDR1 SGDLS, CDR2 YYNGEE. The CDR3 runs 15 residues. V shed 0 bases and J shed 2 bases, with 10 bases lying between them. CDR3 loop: CASSVVGQFTDTQYF. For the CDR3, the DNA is TGTGCCAGCAGCGTAGTTGGGCAGTTCACAGATACGCAGTATTTT.

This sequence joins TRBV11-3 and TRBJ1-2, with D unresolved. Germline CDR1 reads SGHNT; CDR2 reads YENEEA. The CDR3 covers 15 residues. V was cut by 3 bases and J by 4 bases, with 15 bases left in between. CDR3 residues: CASSFSGPLVYGYTF. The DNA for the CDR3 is TGTGCCAGCAGCTTCTCAGGTCCCCTCGTCTATGGCTACACCTTC.

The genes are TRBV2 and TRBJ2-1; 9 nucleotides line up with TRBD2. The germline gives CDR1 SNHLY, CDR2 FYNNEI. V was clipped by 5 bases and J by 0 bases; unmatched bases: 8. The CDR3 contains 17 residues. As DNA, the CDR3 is TGTGCCAGCAGTAGGGCCAGCGGGAGGTACTCCTACAATGAGCAGTTCTTC. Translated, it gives CASSRASGRYSYNEQFF. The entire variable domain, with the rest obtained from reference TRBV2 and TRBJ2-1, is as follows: EPEVTQTPSHQVTQMGQEVILRCVPISNHLYFYWYRQILGQKVEFLVSFYNNEISEKSEIFDDQFSVERPDGSNFTLKIRSTKLEDSAMYFCASSRASGRYSYNEQFFGPGTRLTVL.

The CDR3 is CASSPSGNQETQYF. The DNA for the CDR3 is TGTGCCAGTAGTCCTAGCGGGAACCAAGAGACCCAGTACTTC. The chain has TRBV19 and TRBJ2-5; 9 bases fit TRBD2. Trimming cost V 5 bases and J 0 bases; bases outside gene matches: 1. The CDR3 runs to 14 residues. CDR1 is LNHDA, CDR2 SQIVND, per germline (reference sequence).

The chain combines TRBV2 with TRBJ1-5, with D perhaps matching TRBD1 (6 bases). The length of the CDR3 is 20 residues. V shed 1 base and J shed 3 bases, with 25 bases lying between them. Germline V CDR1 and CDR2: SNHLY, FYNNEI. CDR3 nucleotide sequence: TGTGCCAGCAGTGAAGTAAGGGCAGGGGCTGCCACCCCTCTCAATCAGCCCCAGCATTTT. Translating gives CASSEVRAGAATPLNQPQHF.

CDR3 DNA: TGTGCCAGCAGCCGCGCGGGACACACTAATGAAAAACTGTTTTTT. It translates to CASSRAGHTNEKLFF. V is TRBV9 and J is TRBJ1-4; D is perhaps TRBD1 (6 bases). Between the trimmed V and J ends, which lost 4 bases and 2 bases, there was a span of 12 bases. CDR3 length: 15 residues. Germline CDR1 SGDLS, CDR2 YYNGEE.

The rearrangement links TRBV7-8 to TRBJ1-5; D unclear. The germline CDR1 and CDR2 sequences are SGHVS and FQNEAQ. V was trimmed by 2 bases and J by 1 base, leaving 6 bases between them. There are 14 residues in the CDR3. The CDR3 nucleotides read TGTGCCAGCAGCTTAACAACGAGCAATCAGCCCCAGCATTTT. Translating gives CASSLTTSNQPQHF. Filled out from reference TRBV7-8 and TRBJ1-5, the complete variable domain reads GAGVSQSPRYKVAKRGQDVALRCDPISGHVSLFWYQQALGQGPEFLTYFQNEAQLDKSGLPSDRFFAERPEGSVSTLKIQRTQQEDSAVYLCASSLTTSNQPQHFGDGTRLSIL.

CDR3: CAWSHETSGRTDTQYF. In nucleotides, the CDR3 is TGTGCCTGGAGCCACGAGACTAGCGGTCGGACAGATACGCAGTATTTT. The chain links TRBV30 to TRBJ2-3; 9 nucleotides align to TRBD2. Losses at the gene ends were 3 bases for V and 3 bases for J; bases not matched to a gene: 10. The germline V gene has CDR1 GTSNPN and CDR2 SVGIG (reference sequence). CDR3 length: 16 residues.

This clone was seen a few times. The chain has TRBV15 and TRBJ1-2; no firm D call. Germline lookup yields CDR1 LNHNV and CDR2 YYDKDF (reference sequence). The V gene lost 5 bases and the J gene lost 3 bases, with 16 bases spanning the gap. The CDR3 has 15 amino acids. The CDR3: CATSPDPSSDYGYTF. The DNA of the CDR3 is TGTGCCACCAGCCCCGACCCTAGCAGCGACTATGGCTACACCTTC. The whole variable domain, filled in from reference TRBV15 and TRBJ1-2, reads DAMVIQNPRYQVTQFGKPVTLSCSQTLNHNVMYWYQQKSSQAPKLLFHYYDKDFNNEADTPDNFQSRRPNTSFCFLDIRSPGLGDTAMYLCATSPDPSSDYGYTFGSGTRLTVV.